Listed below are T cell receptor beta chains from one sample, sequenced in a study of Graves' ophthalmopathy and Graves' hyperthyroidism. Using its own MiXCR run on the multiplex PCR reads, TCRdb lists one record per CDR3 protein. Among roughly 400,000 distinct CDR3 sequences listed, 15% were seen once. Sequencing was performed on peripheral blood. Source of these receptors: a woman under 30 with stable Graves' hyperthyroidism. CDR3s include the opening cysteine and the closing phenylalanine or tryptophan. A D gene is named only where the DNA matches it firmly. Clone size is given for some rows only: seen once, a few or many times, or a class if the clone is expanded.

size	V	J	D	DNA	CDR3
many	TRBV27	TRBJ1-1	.	TGTGCCAGCAGTTCGTCCTTATTCACTGAAGCTTTCTTT	CASSSSLFTEAFF
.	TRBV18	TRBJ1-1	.	TGTGCCAGCTCACCAAAACAGAAGAACACTGAAGCTTTCTTT	CASSPKQKNTEAFF
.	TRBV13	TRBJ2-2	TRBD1	TGTGCCAGCAGCCCCACAGGGGGCGCAAAGGGAGTCACCGGGGAGCTGTTTTTT	CASSPTGGAKGVTGELFF
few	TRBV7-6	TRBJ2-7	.	TGTGCCAGCAGCCGCGCACAGGGCCCTGTTTTCTACGAGCAGTACTTC	CASSRAQGPVFYEQYF
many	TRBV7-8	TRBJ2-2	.	TGTGCCAGCAGCCCCGAGAACACCGGGGAGCTGTTTTTT	CASSPENTGELFF
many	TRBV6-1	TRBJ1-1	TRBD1	TGTGCCAGCAGAGGACAGGGGAGGGCGAACACTGAAGCTTTCTTT	CASRGQGRANTEAFF
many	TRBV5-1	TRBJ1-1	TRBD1	TGCGCCAGCAGCCTTACAGGGGGACCTGAAGCTTTCTTT	CASSLTGGPEAFF
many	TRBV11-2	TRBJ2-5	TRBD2	TGTGCCAGCACCCCCCGTCGGAGGACTAGCCTTCAAGAGACCCAGTACTTC	CASTPRRRTSLQETQYF
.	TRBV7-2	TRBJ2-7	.	TGTGCCAGCAGCTTCTCTCTCGGAAACTACGAGCAGTACTTC	CASSFSLGNYEQYF
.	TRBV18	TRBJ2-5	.	TGTGCCAGCTCACCGTCTTTTTGGGAGACCCAGTACTTC	CASSPSFWETQYF
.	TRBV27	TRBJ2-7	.	TGTGCCAGCAGTTTGGGGCCAGGCGGGGAGGGGGTGCAGTACTTC	CASSLGPGGEGVQYF
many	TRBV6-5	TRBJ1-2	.	TGTGCCACACCCGGGACGGGCCCAAGGGGCTACACCTTC	CATPGTGPRGYTF
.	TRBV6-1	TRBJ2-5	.	TGTGCCAGCAGTGAAGCGCCCCGGAATCAAGAGACCCAGTACTTC	CASSEAPRNQETQYF
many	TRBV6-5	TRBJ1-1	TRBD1	TGTGCCAGCAGTTCCCCGGGACAGGATATCGCTGAAGCTTTCTTT	CASSSPGQDIAEAFF
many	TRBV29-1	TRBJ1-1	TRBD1	TGCAGCGTGATGGACAGGGTAGGGACTGAAGCTTTCTTT	CSVMDRVGTEAFF
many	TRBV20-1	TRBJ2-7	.	TGCAGTGCTAGTAAGCGAGCGACGGACGAGCAGTACTTC	CSASKRATDEQYF
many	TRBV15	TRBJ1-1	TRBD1	TGTGCCACCAGCAGAGCCCAGGGGGAGGGAGGTGAAGCTTTCTTT	CATSRAQGEGGEAFF